A selection of T cell receptor beta chains follows, all from one sample in a study of esophageal squamous cell carcinoma under preoperative chemotherapy. TCRdb fed the PCR reads into MiXCR, producing one record per CDR3 protein. Among tens of thousands of distinct CDR3 sequences listed, about half were seen once. The specimen was obtained from a patient given preoperative chemotherapy. These TCRs come from a human donor with esophageal squamous cell carcinoma. The donor label of this sample is uncertain. CDR3s include the opening cysteine and the closing phenylalanine or tryptophan. D genes are given only for firm matches. Size is stated for part of the rows, as once, few or many counts, or as a class when the clone is expanded.

>TRBJ2-1|NA|NA|TRBV19
TGTGCCACCAGTAGGAACAGTGCAGGGTATTCCCAAAACAATGAGCAGTTCTTC
CATSRNSAGYSQNNEQFF
>TRBJ2-5|NA|NA|TRBV7-8
TGTGCCAGCGGGGGCGGAGGCACAGAGACCCAGTACTTC
CASGGGGTETQYF
>TRBJ2-5|many|TRBD2|TRBV12-3/TRBV12-4
TGTGCCAGCAGTTTAAAAAGTTCTAGCGGGGGCCAAGAGACCCAGTACTTC
CASSLKSSSGGQETQYF
>TRBJ2-5|many|TRBD2|TRBV7-2
TGTGCCAGCAGCTCGACTAGCGGGAAAGGAGAGACCCAGTACTTC
CASSSTSGKGETQYF
>TRBJ1-6|few|NA|TRBV12-3/TRBV12-4
TGTGCCAGCAGTCCGCGGACGGCGAATTCACCCCTCCACTTT
CASSPRTANSPLHF
>TRBJ2-3|NA|NA|TRBV7-3
TGTGCCAGCAGCCCGGGGACTGGGGGCGGGGACGCAGATACGCAGTATTTT
CASSPGTGGGDADTQYF
>TRBJ2-1|NA|NA|TRBV3-1
TGTGCCAGCAGCCAAGATCTTGACACTCACAATGAGCAGTTCTTC
CASSQDLDTHNEQFF
>TRBJ2-3|NA|TRBD2|TRBV6-1
TGTGCCAGCAGGGGACGGGGGGGCCGTGGCCCAGATACCCAGTATTTC
CASRGRGGRGPDTQYF
>TRBJ2-3|NA|TRBD2|TRBV12-3/TRBV12-4
TGTGCCAGCAGTTTGACTAGCGGGATAGGAGCGCAGTATTTT
CASSLTSGIGAQYF
>TRBJ2-2|NA|TRBD1|TRBV19
TGTGCCAGTAGTACCATTCCGGGACAGGCTAAAAAGAACACCGGGGAGCTGTTTTTT
CASSTIPGQAKKNTGELFF
>TRBJ2-7|many|TRBD2|TRBV12-3/TRBV12-4
TGTGCCAGCAGTAAACCGGGACTAGCGGGGGGCCTTTACAATGAGCAGTACTTC
CASSKPGLAGGLYNEQYF
>TRBJ2-5|many|TRBD1|TRBV6-1
TGTGCCAGCCAACCGGGACAGGGGTGGGGGGAGACCCAGTACTTC
CASQPGQGWGETQYF
>TRBJ2-4|NA|NA|TRBV7-2
TGTGCCAGCAGCCAATACCGCGCCTCGGGGCTCCCAGCCAAAAACACGCAGTATTTC
CASSQYRASGLPAKNTQYF
>TRBJ2-4|NA|NA|TRBV7-8
TGTGCCAGCAGCTCTGATTTGCGAGCTCAAAACACCCAGTACTTC
CASSSDLRAQNTQYF